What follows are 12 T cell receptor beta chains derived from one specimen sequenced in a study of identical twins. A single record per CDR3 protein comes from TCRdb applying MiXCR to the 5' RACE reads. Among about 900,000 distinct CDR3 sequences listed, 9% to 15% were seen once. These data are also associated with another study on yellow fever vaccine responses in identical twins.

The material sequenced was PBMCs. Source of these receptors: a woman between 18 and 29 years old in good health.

The CDR3 spells CASSLWETRSSDTQYF. In DNA form, the CDR3 reads TGTGCCAGCAGCTTATGGGAGACAAGAAGTTCAGATACGCAGTATTTT. The genes are TRBV7-8 and TRBJ2-3; D possibly corresponds to TRBD2 (5 bases). Germline values: CDR1 SGHVS, CDR2 FQNEAQ. Trimming stripped 2 bases from V and 4 bases from J, with 16 bases between. The CDR3 contains 16 residues.

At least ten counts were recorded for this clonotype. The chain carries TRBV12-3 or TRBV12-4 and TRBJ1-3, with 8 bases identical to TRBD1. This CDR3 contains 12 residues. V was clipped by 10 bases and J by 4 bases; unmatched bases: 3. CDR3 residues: CAIGTGGNTIYF. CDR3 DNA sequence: TGTGCCATCGGGACAGGAGGAAACACCATATATTTT.

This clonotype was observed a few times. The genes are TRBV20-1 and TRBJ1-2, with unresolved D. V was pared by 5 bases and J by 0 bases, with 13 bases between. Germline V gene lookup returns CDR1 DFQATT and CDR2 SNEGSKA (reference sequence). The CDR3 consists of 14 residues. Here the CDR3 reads CSAPPGGANYGYTF. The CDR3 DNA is TGCAGTGCTCCGCCGGGCGGGGCTAACTATGGCTACACCTTC.

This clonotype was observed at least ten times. The DNA for the CDR3 is TGTGCCATTACTAGCGGGGCAGATACGCAGTATTTT. It specifies CAITSGADTQYF. V and J are TRBV10-3 and TRBJ2-3, with 10 bases fitting TRBD2. The trim removed 9 bases at V and 4 bases at J, leaving 1 base unmatched. CDR3 size: 12 residues. In germline, CDR1 is ENHRY, CDR2 SYGVKD.

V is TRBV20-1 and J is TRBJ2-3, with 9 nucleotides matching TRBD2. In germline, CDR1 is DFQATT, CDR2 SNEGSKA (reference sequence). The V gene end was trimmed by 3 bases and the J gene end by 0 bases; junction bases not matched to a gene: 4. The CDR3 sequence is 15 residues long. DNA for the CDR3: TGCAGTGCTAGTCCCCTAGCGGGGAGCACAGATACGCAGTATTTT. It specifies CSASPLAGSTDTQYF.

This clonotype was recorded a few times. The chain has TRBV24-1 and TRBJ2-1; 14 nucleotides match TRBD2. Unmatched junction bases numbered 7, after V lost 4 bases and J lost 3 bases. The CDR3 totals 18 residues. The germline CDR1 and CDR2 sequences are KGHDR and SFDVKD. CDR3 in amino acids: CATSDRLAGGHGYNEQFF. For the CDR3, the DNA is TGTGCCACCAGTGACAGACTAGCGGGAGGGCATGGCTACAATGAGCAGTTCTTC.

The CDR3 sequence is CASRDRATDTQYF. Here the CDR3 DNA reads TGCGCCAGTAGAGACAGGGCCACAGATACGCAGTATTTT. The V gene is TRBV5-1, the J gene TRBJ2-3; 7 positions match TRBD1. J was trimmed by 2 bases and V by 8 bases; bases with no gene match: 5. Germline loops: CDR1 SGHRS, CDR2 YFSETQ. The CDR3 sequence is 13 residues long.

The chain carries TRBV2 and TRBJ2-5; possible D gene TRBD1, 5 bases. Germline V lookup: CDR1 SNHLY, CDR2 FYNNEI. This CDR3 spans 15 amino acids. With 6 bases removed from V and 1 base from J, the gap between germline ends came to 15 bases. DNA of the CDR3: TGTGCCAGCAGGACCCCTGACAGAATCCAAGAGACCCAGTACTTC. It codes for CASRTPDRIQETQYF.

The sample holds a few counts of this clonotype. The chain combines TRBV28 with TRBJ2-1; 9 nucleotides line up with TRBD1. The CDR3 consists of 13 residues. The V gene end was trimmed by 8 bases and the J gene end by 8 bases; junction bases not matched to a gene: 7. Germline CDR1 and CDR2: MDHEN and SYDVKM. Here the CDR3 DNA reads TGTGCCAGCCGAACAGGGGGCAGGGATGAGCAGTTCTTC. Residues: CASRTGGRDEQFF.

CDR3 region: CASSPPGTSGSRHEQYF. DNA of the CDR3: TGTGCCAGCAGTCCTCCAGGAACTAGCGGGAGTCGCCACGAGCAGTACTTC. The gene calls are TRBV28 and TRBJ2-7; 11 bases are a match to TRBD2. Germline CDR1 reads MDHEN; CDR2 reads SYDVKM. The CDR3 sequence is 17 residues long. V trimming: 5 bases; J trimming: 5 bases; junction bases outside the gene matches: 14.

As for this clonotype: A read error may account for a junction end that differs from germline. The CDR3 reads CCAPPDYLSSYNEQFF. CDR3 in DNA: TGCTGTGCTCCTCCGGACTACCTTAGCTCCTACAATGAGCAGTTCTTC. This chain connects TRBV20-1 to TRBJ2-1, with a possible D match to TRBD2 (6 bases). Germline CDR1 reads DFQATT; CDR2 reads SNEGSKA (reference sequence). The CDR3 extends over 16 amino acids.

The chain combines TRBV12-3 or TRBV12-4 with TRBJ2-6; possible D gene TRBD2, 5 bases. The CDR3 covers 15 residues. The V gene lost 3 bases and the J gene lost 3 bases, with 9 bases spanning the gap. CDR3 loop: CASSFGVGGANVLTF. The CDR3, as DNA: TGTGCCAGCAGTTTCGGGGTTGGTGGGGCCAACGTCCTGACTTTC.